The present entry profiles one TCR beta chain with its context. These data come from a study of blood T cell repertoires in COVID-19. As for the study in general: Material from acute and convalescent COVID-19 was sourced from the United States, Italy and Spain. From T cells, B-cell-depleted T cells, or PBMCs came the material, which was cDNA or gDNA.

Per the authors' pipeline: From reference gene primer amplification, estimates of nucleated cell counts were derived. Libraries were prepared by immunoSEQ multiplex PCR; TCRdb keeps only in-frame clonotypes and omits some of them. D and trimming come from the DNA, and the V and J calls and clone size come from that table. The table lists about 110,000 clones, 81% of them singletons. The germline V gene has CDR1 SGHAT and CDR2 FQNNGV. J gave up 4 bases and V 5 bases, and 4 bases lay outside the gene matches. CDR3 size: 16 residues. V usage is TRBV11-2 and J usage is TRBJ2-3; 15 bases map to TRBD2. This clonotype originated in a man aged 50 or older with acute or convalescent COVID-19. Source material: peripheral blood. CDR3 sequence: CASSRTSGGAADTQYF. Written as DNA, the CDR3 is TGTGCCAGCAGCCGGACTAGCGGGGGGGCCGCAGATACGCAGTATTTT. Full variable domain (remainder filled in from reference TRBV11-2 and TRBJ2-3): EAGVAQSPRYKIIEKRQSVAFWCNPISGHATLYWYQQILGQGPKLLIQFQNNGVVDDSQLPKDRFSAERLKGVDSTLKIQPAKLEDSAVYLCASSRTSGGAADTQYFGPGTRLTVL.